These 14 T cell receptor beta chains were sequenced from one sample in a study of CD8+ T cells in alopecia areata. Extraction and reverse transcription of RNA yielded cDNA as the sequencing template. The assay was immunoSEQ multiplex PCR, and TCRdb's table has in-frame clones only and misses some. This sample carries some 190,000 clones, around three fifths of them seen once, and the ten largest clones take roughly 1.3%. Treatment defined: oral pan-JAK inhibitor, 5-10 mg twice daily. Specimen: CD4+ T cells sorted from blood, collected around week 47, from a patient treated with tofacitinib. Every receptor here comes from a human donor with alopecia areata.

The rearrangement uses TRBV5-6 and TRBJ2-1, with D perhaps TRBD2 (5 bases). V lost 2 bases and J lost 5, with 8 bases in between. CDR1 and CDR2 from the germline V gene are SGHDT and YYEEEE. The CDR3 length is 13 residues. In DNA form, the CDR3 reads TGTGCCAGCAGCTTAATCGGGAACAATGAGCAGTTCTTC. Its protein product is CASSLIGNNEQFF. Based on the CDR3 plus reference TRBV5-6 and TRBJ2-1, the full variable domain is DAGVTQSPTHLIKTRGQQVTLRCSPKSGHDTVSWYQQALGQGPQFIFQYYEEEERQRGNFPDRFSGHQFPNYSSELNVNALLLGDSALYLCASSLIGNNEQFFGPGTRLTVL.

This chain connects TRBV11-2 to TRBJ2-7; D is perhaps TRBD1 (5 bases). Germline CDR1 reads SGHAT; CDR2 reads FQNNGV. V was clipped by 3 bases and J by 3 bases, with 15 bases between them. This CDR3 has 15 residues. CDR3 sequence reads: CASSFTLDKDYEQYF. CDR3 DNA sequence: TGTGCCAGCAGCTTTACCTTGGACAAGGACTACGAGCAGTACTTC.

For the CDR3, the DNA is TGTGCCAGCAGCCAGACTAGCGGGGTGGATACGCAGTATTTT. This translates into CASSQTSGVDTQYF. The chain is built from TRBV7-2 and TRBJ2-3; 11 nucleotides agree with TRBD2. The CDR3 has 14 residues. CDR1 SGHTA and CDR2 FQGNSA come from the germline V gene. The V segment lost 5 bases and the J segment 6 bases; nucleotides outside the gene matches: 4.

This sequence joins TRBV30 and TRBJ2-1; D unclear. Trimming shortened V by 2 bases and J by 0 bases, and 11 bases separated the two germline ends. Germline values: CDR1 GTSNPN, CDR2 SVGIG (reference sequence). This CDR3 is built from 15 residues. CDR3 protein: CAWSITTSSYNEQFF. CDR3 nucleotide sequence: TGTGCCTGGAGTATAACAACGTCCTCCTACAATGAGCAGTTCTTC.

V usage is TRBV29-1 and J usage is TRBJ2-7; D might be TRBD1 or TRBD2, each matching 5 bases. Trimming pared 7 bases from V and 6 bases from J, leaving 19 bases between. The CDR3 is 13 residues long. Germline V gives CDR1 SQVTM, CDR2 ANQGSEA. In DNA, the CDR3 is TGCAGCGGCACGAAGGGGACCAAGCTCGAGCAGTACTTC. Its translation: CSGTKGTKLEQYF.

The CDR3 sequence: CATSQWGQETQYF. The CDR3 DNA sequence: TGTGCCACCAGCCAGTGGGGTCAAGAGACCCAGTACTTC. The chain is built from TRBV15 and TRBJ2-5; D is ambiguous. There are 13 residues in the CDR3. The germline gives CDR1 LNHNV, CDR2 YYDKDF (reference sequence). V was shortened by 5 bases and J by 2 bases, with 9 bases between the two germline ends.

V is TRBV27 and J is TRBJ2-1; a possible D gene is TRBD1 (6 bases). The V end was cut by 7 bases, the J end by 8 bases, with 15 bases between. The CDR3 spans 13 residues. Germline V gene data show CDR1 as MNHEY and CDR2 as SMNVEV (reference sequence). As DNA, the CDR3 is TGTGCCAGCATAGGAACCGGGACACATGAGCAGTTCTTC. It codes for CASIGTGTHEQFF.

This chain connects TRBV29-1 to TRBJ2-7; no clear D. V shed 5 bases and J shed 2 bases, with 10 bases lying between them. The germline gives CDR1 SQVTM, CDR2 ANQGSEA. This CDR3 is 12 amino acids long. In DNA form, the CDR3 reads TGCAGCGTTATCCCCGGCCCCTACGAGCAGTACTTC. It codes for CSVIPGPYEQYF.

This clone has a handful of counts. This chain connects TRBV14 to TRBJ2-2; D is unresolved. This CDR3 has 13 amino acids. V was pared by 1 base and J by 4 bases, with 4 bases between. CDR1 and CDR2 from the germline V gene are SGHDN and FVKESK. CDR3 coding DNA: TGTGCCAGCAGCCAAGTCAGCACCGGGGAGCTGTTTTTT. Protein product: CASSQVSTGELFF.

The V call is TRBV19, the J call TRBJ1-3; D remains ambiguous. CDR1 and CDR2 from the germline V gene are LNHDA and SQIVND (reference sequence). The CDR3 is 13 residues long. With 7 bases removed from V and 0 bases from J, the gap between germline ends came to 7 bases. In DNA, the CDR3 is TGTGCCAGTACCTCAGTCTCTGGAAACACCATATATTTT. Residues: CASTSVSGNTIYF.

This clone was detected ten times or more. J is TRBJ1-3 and V is TRBV6-1; D unresolved. CDR3 length: 15 amino acids. Between the trimmed V and J ends, which lost 4 bases and 2 bases, there was a span of 12 bases. CDR1 and CDR2 (germline): MNHNS, SASEGT. CDR3: CASSVKTETGNTIYF. Written as DNA, the CDR3 is TGTGCCAGCAGTGTGAAGACGGAAACTGGAAACACCATATATTTT.

The chain combines TRBV23-1 with TRBJ2-7; D is unresolved. TRBV23-1 is an ORF, with its function uncertain. This CDR3 is 14 amino acids long. V dropped 1 base and J dropped 2 bases, with 9 bases sitting between them. The CDR3 sequence is CASSQYSRAYEQYF. The CDR3 DNA follows: TGCGCCAGCAGTCAATACAGCCGAGCCTACGAGCAGTACTTC.

This chain links TRBV2 with TRBJ2-1; TRBD1 aligns across 7 bases. The trim removed 6 bases at V and 6 bases at J, leaving 2 bases unmatched. The CDR3 has 12 residues. The V gene's germline CDR1 is SNHLY and CDR2 FYNNEI. CDR3 nucleotide sequence: TGTGCCAGCAGCTCAGGGGGCAATGAGCAGTTCTTC. Its translation: CASSSGGNEQFF. Combining the CDR3 with reference TRBV2 and TRBJ2-1 gives the whole variable domain EPEVTQTPSHQVTQMGQEVILRCVPISNHLYFYWYRQILGQKVEFLVSFYNNEISEKSEIFDDQFSVERPDGSNFTLKIRSTKLEDSAMYFCASSSGGNEQFFGPGTRLTVL.

This chain joins TRBV7-2 and TRBJ1-4, with D hard to call. Germline assignment: CDR1 SGHTA and CDR2 FQGNSA. This CDR3 is 13 amino acids long. Trimming cost V 5 bases and J 6 bases, with 10 bases left between them. The CDR3: CASSRGRDEKLFF. CDR3 DNA sequence: TGTGCCAGCAGCCGAGGACGTGATGAAAAACTGTTTTTT.